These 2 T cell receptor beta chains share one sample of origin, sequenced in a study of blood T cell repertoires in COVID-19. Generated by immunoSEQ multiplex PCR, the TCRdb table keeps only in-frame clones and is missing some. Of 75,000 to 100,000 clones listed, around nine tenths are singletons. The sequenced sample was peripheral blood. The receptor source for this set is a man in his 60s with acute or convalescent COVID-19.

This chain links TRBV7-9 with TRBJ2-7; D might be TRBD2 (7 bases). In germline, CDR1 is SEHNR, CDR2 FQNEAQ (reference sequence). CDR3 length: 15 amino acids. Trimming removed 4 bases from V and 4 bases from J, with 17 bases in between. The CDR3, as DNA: TGTGCCAGCAGCTCGCAAGGGGGGGATCCGTACGAGCAGTACTTC. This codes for CASSSQGGDPYEQYF.

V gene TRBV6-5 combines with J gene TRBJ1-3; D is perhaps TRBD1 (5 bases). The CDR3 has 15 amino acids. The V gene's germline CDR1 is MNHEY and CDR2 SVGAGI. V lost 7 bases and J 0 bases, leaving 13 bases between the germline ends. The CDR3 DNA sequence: TGTGCCAGCAACATCAGGGCCCTCTCTGGAAACACCATATATTTT. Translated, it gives CASNIRALSGNTIYF.